This TCR beta chain was sequenced in a study of spatial heterogeneity in lung cancer. On the study more broadly: Detection consistently yielded more beta chains than alpha chains.

There are 17 residues in the CDR3. Germline V gene data show CDR1 as MDHEN and CDR2 as SYDVKM. The V segment lost 5 bases and the J segment 5 bases; nucleotides outside the gene matches: 13. A distinct unique molecular identifier was carried by each TCR cDNA molecule. One entry per CDR3 protein, called by TCRdb with MiXCR from the 5' RACE reads. This table holds around 11,000 distinct CDR3 sequences, approximately 25% found once. Time point specified: sample taken at primary tumor resection. Sequencing of whole RNA from tumor, nontumor lung or frozen PBMC involved no sorting. This TCR derives from a female donor with early-stage non-small cell lung cancer. J is TRBJ2-7 and V is TRBV28, with TRBD2 identical over 12 bases. The material sequenced was PBMCs, taken at surgery. This chain's CDR3 is CASSLAGGPLFQHEQYF. The CDR3 region has the DNA TGTGCCAGCAGTCTAGCGGGAGGGCCGTTATTTCAGCACGAGCAGTACTTC. The full variable domain, completed using reference TRBV28 and TRBJ2-7, is DVKVTQSSRYLVKRTGEKVFLECVQDMDHENMFWYRQDPGLGLRLIYFSYDVKMKEKGDIPEGYSVSREKKERFSLILESASTNQTSMYLCASSLAGGPLFQHEQYFGPGTRLTVT.